Listed below are T cell receptor beta chains from one sample, sequenced in a study of T cell responses to AZD1222 COVID-19 vaccine. TCRdb's table, derived via immunoSEQ multiplex PCR, lists solely in-frame clones and lacks some. The sample has approximately 100,000 clones; less than 95% are singletons. Material: peripheral blood, obtained on day 0 of AZD1222 vaccination. These receptors were obtained from an adult in good health. Both conserved end residues are part of each CDR3. The D gene is left open where the match is weak. Expanded clones are given a class, and other clones once, few, many or no size at all.

CDR3 length: 14
V gene: TRBV7-2
J gene: TRBJ1-5
D gene: TRBD1
clone size: .
CDR3 DNA: TGTGCCAGCAGCTCGGGACAGGGGCCTCAGCCCCAGCATTTT
CDR3 protein: CASSSGQGPQPQHF

CDR3 length: 14
V gene: TRBV3-1/TRBV3-2
J gene: TRBJ2-1
D gene: .
clone size: .
CDR3 DNA: TGTGCCAAAACGCTCCAGGGGAGGCACGATGAGCAGTTCTTC
CDR3 protein: CAKTLQGRHDEQFF

CDR3 length: 11
V gene: TRBV7-8
J gene: TRBJ2-1
D gene: TRBD2
clone size: .
CDR3 DNA: TGTGCCAGCAGCCGCGGGGGTTTCCAGTTCTTC
CDR3 protein: CASSRGGFQFF

CDR3 length: 14
V gene: TRBV11-1
J gene: TRBJ2-5
D gene: TRBD1
clone size: once
CDR3 DNA: TGTGCCAGCAGCGGCAGACAGGGTAGAGAGACCCAGTACTTC
CDR3 protein: CASSGRQGRETQYF

CDR3 length: 16
V gene: TRBV30
J gene: TRBJ1-1
D gene: TRBD1
clone size: .
CDR3 DNA: TGTGCCTGGAGTGTACTAGGAATAGGAGAGACAGGGGGAGCTTTCTTT
CDR3 protein: CAWSVLGIGETGGAFF

CDR3 length: 15
V gene: TRBV7-6
J gene: TRBJ2-3
D gene: .
clone size: .
CDR3 DNA: TGTGCCAGCAGCTTAGGAACAGCGCGCACAGATACGCAGTATTTT
CDR3 protein: CASSLGTARTDTQYF

CDR3 length: 16
V gene: TRBV10-3
J gene: TRBJ1-4
D gene: .
clone size: .
CDR3 DNA: TGTGCCATCAGTGATCGGGGCGGGGGCCATAATGAAAAACTGTTTTTT
CDR3 protein: CAISDRGGGHNEKLFF

CDR3 length: 15
V gene: TRBV15
J gene: TRBJ1-4
D gene: .
clone size: .
CDR3 DNA: TGTGCCACCAGCGGTAGGGACGGTGCCAATGAAAAACTGTTTTTT
CDR3 protein: CATSGRDGANEKLFF

CDR3 length: 17
V gene: TRBV30
J gene: TRBJ2-7
D gene: TRBD1
clone size: .
CDR3 DNA: TGTGCCTGGAGGGCACAGGGGTTTTCTCTCAGCTCCTACGAGCAGTACTTC
CDR3 protein: CAWRAQGFSLSSYEQYF

CDR3 length: 12
V gene: TRBV19
J gene: TRBJ2-5
D gene: .
clone size: .
CDR3 DNA: TGTGCCAGTAGTATTTCCGGAGAGACCCAGTACTTC
CDR3 protein: CASSISGETQYF

CDR3 length: 12
V gene: TRBV29-1
J gene: TRBJ1-1
D gene: .
clone size: .
CDR3 DNA: TGCAGCGTTGATAGGGGGGGTACTGAAGCTTTCTTT
CDR3 protein: CSVDRGGTEAFF

CDR3 length: 12
V gene: TRBV21-1
J gene: TRBJ2-2
D gene: .
clone size: .
CDR3 DNA: TGTGCCAGCAGTTGGGGCACCGGGGAGCTGTTTTTT
CDR3 protein: CASSWGTGELFF

CDR3 length: 21
V gene: TRBV4-2
J gene: TRBJ2-1
D gene: .
clone size: once
CDR3 DNA: TGTGCCAGCAGCCGGAATGTGGGGGTTTCAAGCGCTCCCAACTCCTACAATGAGCAGTTCTTC
CDR3 protein: CASSRNVGVSSAPNSYNEQFF

CDR3 length: 17
V gene: TRBV6-2/TRBV6-3
J gene: TRBJ1-5
D gene: .
clone size: .
CDR3 DNA: TGTGCCAGCAGTTACAAACCGGGACTGGAGTTTGATCAGCCCCAGCATTTT
CDR3 protein: CASSYKPGLEFDQPQHF

CDR3 length: 17
V gene: TRBV2
J gene: TRBJ1-3
D gene: .
clone size: .
CDR3 DNA: TGTGCCAGCAGAGATGACACCTTAAGGGGCTCTGGAAACACCATATATTTT
CDR3 protein: CASRDDTLRGSGNTIYF

CDR3 length: 14
V gene: TRBV29-1
J gene: TRBJ2-1
D gene: .
clone size: .
CDR3 DNA: TGCAGCGTTGGTGGGGCCCAGCCCAACAATGAGCAGTTCTTC
CDR3 protein: CSVGGAQPNNEQFF

CDR3 length: 14
V gene: TRBV10-3
J gene: TRBJ1-1
D gene: .
clone size: .
CDR3 DNA: TGTGCCACGCTCGAGGGGCCCATGAACACTGAAGCTTTCTTT
CDR3 protein: CATLEGPMNTEAFF

CDR3 length: 13
V gene: TRBV30
J gene: TRBJ1-2
D gene: .
clone size: few
CDR3 DNA: TGTGCCTGGAGTGTTATAGGTCACTATGGCTACACCTTC
CDR3 protein: CAWSVIGHYGYTF

CDR3 length: 13
V gene: TRBV2
J gene: TRBJ1-6
D gene: TRBD1
clone size: .
CDR3 DNA: TGTGCCAGCAGTCAGGGGGTATTTTCACCCCTCCACTTT
CDR3 protein: CASSQGVFSPLHF

CDR3 length: 14
V gene: TRBV27
J gene: TRBJ1-2
D gene: .
clone size: many
CDR3 DNA: TGTGCCACCTGGACAAAGGCAGCGAACTATGGCTACACCTTC
CDR3 protein: CATWTKAANYGYTF

CDR3 length: 14
V gene: TRBV4-2
J gene: TRBJ1-2
D gene: TRBD1
clone size: .
CDR3 DNA: TGTGCCAGCAGCCAAGAGGTCAGGGGGGCTGGCTACACCTTC
CDR3 protein: CASSQEVRGAGYTF

CDR3 length: 11
V gene: TRBV3-1/TRBV3-2
J gene: TRBJ1-3
D gene: .
clone size: .
CDR3 DNA: TGTGCCAGCAGCCAGTCCAACACCATATATTTT
CDR3 protein: CASSQSNTIYF

CDR3 length: 14
V gene: TRBV5-4
J gene: TRBJ2-3
D gene: TRBD1
clone size: .
CDR3 DNA: TGTGCCAGCAGCTCACCCCAGGGGGTCGATACGCAGTATTTT
CDR3 protein: CASSSPQGVDTQYF

CDR3 length: 13
V gene: TRBV10-3
J gene: TRBJ1-4
D gene: .
clone size: .
CDR3 DNA: TGTGCCATCAGTGAGTCTACAAGGGAAAAACTGTTTTTT
CDR3 protein: CAISESTREKLFF

CDR3 length: 13
V gene: TRBV29-1
J gene: TRBJ2-3
D gene: .
clone size: once
CDR3 DNA: TGCAGCGTTGAAGATCGGGGGCCTGATACGCAGTATTTT
CDR3 protein: CSVEDRGPDTQYF

CDR3 length: 17
V gene: TRBV21-1
J gene: TRBJ1-5
D gene: .
clone size: .
CDR3 DNA: TGTGCCAGCAGCAAACTTCTCTACCGGGACAGCAATCAGCCCCAGCATTTT
CDR3 protein: CASSKLLYRDSNQPQHF

CDR3 length: 13
V gene: TRBV13
J gene: TRBJ1-1
D gene: .
clone size: .
CDR3 DNA: TGTGCCAGCAACCAAAACAGAAACACTGAAGCTTTCTTT
CDR3 protein: CASNQNRNTEAFF

CDR3 length: 12
V gene: TRBV29-1
J gene: TRBJ2-3
D gene: .
clone size: .
CDR3 DNA: TGCAGCGTTAGGGACCAAACAGATACGCAGTATTTT
CDR3 protein: CSVRDQTDTQYF

CDR3 length: 16
V gene: TRBV9
J gene: TRBJ2-2
D gene: .
clone size: once
CDR3 DNA: TGTGCCAGCAGCGTAGGGGTGACAGGGAACACCGGGGAGCTGTTTTTT
CDR3 protein: CASSVGVTGNTGELFF

CDR3 length: 14
V gene: TRBV7-2
J gene: TRBJ2-1
D gene: .
clone size: .
CDR3 DNA: TGTGCCAGCAGCTTGGCGGGCAACTACAATGAGCAGTTCTTC
CDR3 protein: CASSLAGNYNEQFF

CDR3 length: 15
V gene: TRBV5-1
J gene: TRBJ2-7
D gene: .
clone size: .
CDR3 DNA: TGCGCCAGCAGCCCAATCGGGACACCTAATTACGAGCAGTACTTC
CDR3 protein: CASSPIGTPNYEQYF

CDR3 length: 12
V gene: TRBV11-2
J gene: TRBJ2-3
D gene: .
clone size: .
CDR3 DNA: TGTGCCAGCAGCTTAGGGCGCAGCGCGCAGTATTTT
CDR3 protein: CASSLGRSAQYF

CDR3 length: 14
V gene: TRBV4-2
J gene: TRBJ1-1
D gene: .
clone size: .
CDR3 DNA: TGTGCCAGCAGCCAAGATTTCAGGTCCACTGAAGCTTTCTTT
CDR3 protein: CASSQDFRSTEAFF

CDR3 length: 17
V gene: TRBV9
J gene: TRBJ2-3
D gene: .
clone size: .
CDR3 DNA: TGTGCCAGCAGCGTAGGGGGTGTAGGCGCTTCTACAGATACGCAGTATTTT
CDR3 protein: CASSVGGVGASTDTQYF

CDR3 length: 13
V gene: TRBV2
J gene: TRBJ1-2
D gene: .
clone size: .
CDR3 DNA: TGTGCCAGCAGTGGAGACGGCCCTAATGGCTACACCTTC
CDR3 protein: CASSGDGPNGYTF

CDR3 length: 13
V gene: TRBV6-5
J gene: TRBJ1-5
D gene: .
clone size: .
CDR3 DNA: TGTGCCAGCAGTACCCTGGGGAAACAGCCCCAGCATTTT
CDR3 protein: CASSTLGKQPQHF